Shown below are 2 T cell receptor beta chains from a single sample sequenced in a study of blood T cell repertoires in COVID-19. Sequenced by immunoSEQ multiplex PCR; TCRdb stores in-frame clones only, minus some. The table shows 250,000 to 350,000 clones, with about 88% occurring only once. Sequenced input: PBMCs or T cells enriched from blood (not recorded which). The receptors originated from a woman between 45 and 60 years old who had recovered from COVID-19.

The V call is TRBV9, the J call TRBJ1-2; possibly TRBD1 for D (6 bases). Per germline, CDR1 SGDLS and CDR2 YYNGEE. V dropped 4 bases and J dropped 4 bases, with 20 bases sitting between them. The CDR3 has 16 amino acids. The CDR3 spells CASSYGLETGLYGYTF. The DNA for the CDR3 is TGTGCCAGCAGCTACGGCCTAGAGACAGGACTCTATGGCTACACCTTC.

The V call is TRBV20-1, the J call TRBJ2-1; D possibly corresponds to TRBD1 (6 bases). Germline V lookup: CDR1 DFQATT, CDR2 SNEGSKA (reference sequence). The CDR3 runs 11 residues. The V end lost 4 bases, the J end lost 7 bases, and 8 bases lay between the germline ends. The CDR3 sequence: CSATDSNEQFF. The CDR3 coding sequence is TGCAGTGCTACGGACAGTAATGAGCAGTTCTTC.